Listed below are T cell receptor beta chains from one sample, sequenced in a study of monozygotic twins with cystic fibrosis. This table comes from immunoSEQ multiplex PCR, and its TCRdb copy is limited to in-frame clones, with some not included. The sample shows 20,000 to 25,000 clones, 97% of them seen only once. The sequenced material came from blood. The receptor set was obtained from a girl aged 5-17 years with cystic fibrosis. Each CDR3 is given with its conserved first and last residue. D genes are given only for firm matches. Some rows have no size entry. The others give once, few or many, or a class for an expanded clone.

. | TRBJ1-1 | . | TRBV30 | CAWSVPYRVIRAFF | TGTGCCTGGAGTGTTCCTTACAGGGTTATAAGAGCTTTCTTT
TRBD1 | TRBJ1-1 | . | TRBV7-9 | CASSRTGGRVDTEAFF | TGTGCCAGCAGCAGAACAGGGGGCAGGGTGGACACTGAAGCTTTCTTT
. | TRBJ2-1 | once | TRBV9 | CASSVGTSYNEQFF | TGTGCCAGCAGCGTGGGGACGTCCTACAATGAGCAGTTCTTC
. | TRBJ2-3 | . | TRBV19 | CASSIDAPGPDTQYF | TGTGCCAGTAGTATAGATGCTCCAGGGCCAGATACGCAGTATTTT
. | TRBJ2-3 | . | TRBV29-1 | CSVEGRTSTDTQYF | TGCAGCGTTGAGGGGCGGACTAGCACAGATACGCAGTATTTT
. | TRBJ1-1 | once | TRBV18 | CASSPRRQLNTEAFF | TGTGCCAGCTCACCACGCCGACAGTTGAACACTGAAGCTTTCTTT
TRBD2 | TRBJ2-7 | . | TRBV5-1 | CASSLATSGYEQYF | TGCGCCAGCAGCTTGGCGACTAGCGGCTACGAGCAGTACTTC
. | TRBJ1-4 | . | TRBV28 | CASRLGSLRNEKLFF | TGTGCCAGCAGGCTCGGCTCCCTTAGAAATGAAAAACTGTTTTTT
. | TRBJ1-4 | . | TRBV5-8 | CASSLPTGYPDEKLFF | TGTGCCAGCAGCTTGCCGACGGGGTACCCCGATGAAAAACTGTTTTTT
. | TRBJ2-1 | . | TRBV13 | CASSTRASRSEQFF | TGTGCCAGCAGCACCCGTGCTAGTCGGAGCGAGCAGTTCTTC
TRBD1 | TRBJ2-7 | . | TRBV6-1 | CASSTGTAYEQYF | TGTGCCAGCAGCACCGGGACAGCCTACGAGCAGTACTTC
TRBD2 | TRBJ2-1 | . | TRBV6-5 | CATGTSGSNEQFF | TGTGCCACCGGGACTAGCGGGAGCAATGAGCAGTTCTTC
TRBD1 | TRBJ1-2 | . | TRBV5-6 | CASTSGQGAEYGYTF | TGTGCCAGCACCTCAGGACAGGGGGCTGAGTATGGCTACACCTTC
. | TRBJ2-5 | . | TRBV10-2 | CASANGGMETQYF | TGCGCCAGCGCGAATGGAGGGATGGAGACCCAGTACTTC
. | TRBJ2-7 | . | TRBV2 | CAGRSGLRYEQYF | TGTGCCGGCCGCTCGGGGCTTCGTTACGAGCAGTACTTC
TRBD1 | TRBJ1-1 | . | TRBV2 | CASVGQKNTEAFF | TGTGCCAGCGTGGGACAGAAGAACACTGAAGCTTTCTTT
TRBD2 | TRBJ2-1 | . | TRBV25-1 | CASGGGWSYNEQFF | TGTGCCAGCGGCGGGGGGTGGTCCTACAATGAGCAGTTCTTC
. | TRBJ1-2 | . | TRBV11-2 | CASSLTQGLSYGYTF | TGTGCCAGCAGCTTAACTCAGGGGCTCAGCTATGGCTACACCTTC
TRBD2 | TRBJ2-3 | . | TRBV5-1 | CASSLERGGTDTQYF | TGCGCCAGCAGCTTGGAGCGGGGGGGCACAGATACGCAGTATTTT
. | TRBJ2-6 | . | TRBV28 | CASSFSGANVLTF | TGTGCCAGCAGTTTCTCTGGGGCCAACGTCCTGACTTTC
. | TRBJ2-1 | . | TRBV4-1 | CASSQALSPFQFF | TGCGCCAGCAGCCAAGCCCTCAGCCCCTTCCAGTTCTTC
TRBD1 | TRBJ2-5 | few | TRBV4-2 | CASSPGTGRQETQYF | TGTGCCAGCAGCCCGGGGACAGGCCGCCAAGAGACCCAGTACTTC
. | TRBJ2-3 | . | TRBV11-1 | CASSLGGRGLTDTQYF | TGTGCCAGCAGCTTGGGTGGTAGAGGGCTGACCGATACGCAGTATTTT
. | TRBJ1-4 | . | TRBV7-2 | CASSLGDSATNEKLFF | TGTGCCAGCAGCTTAGGCGACAGTGCAACTAATGAAAAACTGTTTTTT
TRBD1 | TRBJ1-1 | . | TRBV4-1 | CASSQGDRPNTEAFF | TGCGCCAGCAGCCAAGGGGACAGGCCGAACACTGAAGCTTTCTTT
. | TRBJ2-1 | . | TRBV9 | CASSVAQSSYNEQFF | TGTGCCAGCAGCGTAGCTCAGAGCTCCTACAATGAGCAGTTCTTC
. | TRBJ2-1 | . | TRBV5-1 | CASSLGRAYNEQFF | TGCGCCAGCAGCTTGGGGAGGGCCTACAATGAGCAGTTCTTC
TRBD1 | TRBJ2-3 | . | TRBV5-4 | CASSPRQGSTDTQYF | TGTGCCAGCAGCCCCAGACAGGGTTCCACAGATACGCAGTATTTT
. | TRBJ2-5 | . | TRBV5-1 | CASSLVPDRETQYF | TGCGCCAGCAGCTTGGTGCCGGATAGGGAGACCCAGTACTTC
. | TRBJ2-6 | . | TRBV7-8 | CASSPLNLGLFLPLSGANVLTF | TGTGCCAGCAGCCCTCTTAACCTGGGGCTTTTCCTCCCTCTCTCTGGGGCCAACGTCCTGACTTTC
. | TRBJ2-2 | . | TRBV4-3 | CASSRNRAGTGELFF | TGCGCCAGCAGCCGGAACAGGGCAGGCACCGGGGAGCTGTTTTTT
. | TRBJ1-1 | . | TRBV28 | CASSFYGTDGNTEAFF | TGTGCCAGCAGTTTTTATGGGACTGATGGGAACACTGAAGCTTTCTTT
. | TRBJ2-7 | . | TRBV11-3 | CASSDRDRPLEQYF | TGTGCCAGCAGCGACCGGGACCGCCCCCTGGAGCAGTACTTC
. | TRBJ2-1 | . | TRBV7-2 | CASSLAYNEQFF | TGTGCCAGCAGCTTAGCTTACAATGAGCAGTTCTTC
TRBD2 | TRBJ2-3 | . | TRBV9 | CASSPGIGLAWSDTQYF | TGTGCCAGCAGCCCCGGGATCGGACTAGCTTGGTCAGATACGCAGTATTTT
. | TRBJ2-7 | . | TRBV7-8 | CASSLRGSAYEQYF | TGTGCCAGCAGCTTAAGGGGGTCGGCCTACGAGCAGTACTTC
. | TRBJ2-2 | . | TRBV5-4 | CASSRVTGELFF | TGTGCCAGCAGCCGTGTAACCGGGGAGCTGTTTTTT
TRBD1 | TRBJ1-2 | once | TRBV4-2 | CASSQPDRFSINYGYTF | TGTGCCAGCAGCCAACCGGACAGGTTCTCAATAAACTATGGCTACACCTTC
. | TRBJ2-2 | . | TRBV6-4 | CASSEGGTGELFF | TGTGCCAGCAGTGAGGGCGGGACCGGGGAGCTGTTTTTT
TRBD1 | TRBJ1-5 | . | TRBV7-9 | CASSRMNQGQGRNQPQHF | TGTGCCAGCAGCCGTATGAACCAGGGACAGGGACGTAATCAGCCCCAGCATTTT
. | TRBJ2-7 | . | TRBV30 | CAWSVLDYEQYF | TGTGCCTGGAGTGTATTGGACTACGAGCAGTACTTC
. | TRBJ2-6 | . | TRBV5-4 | CASSLKAVGANVLTF | TGTGCCAGCAGCTTAAAGGCGGTTGGGGCCAACGTCCTGACTTTC
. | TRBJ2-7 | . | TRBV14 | CASSVRGNPYEQYF | TGTGCCAGCAGCGTAAGAGGCAACCCCTACGAGCAGTACTTC
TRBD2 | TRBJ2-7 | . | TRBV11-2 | CASSLASGRAYEQYF | TGTGCCAGCAGCTTAGCTAGCGGGAGGGCCTACGAGCAGTACTTC
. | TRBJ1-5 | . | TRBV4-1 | CASSQVIAWPQHF | TGCGCCAGCAGCCAAGTTATTGCTTGGCCCCAGCATTTT
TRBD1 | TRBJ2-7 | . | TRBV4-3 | CASSQDLGGSTYEQYF | TGCGCCAGCAGCCAAGATCTAGGGGGCTCGACTTACGAGCAGTACTTC
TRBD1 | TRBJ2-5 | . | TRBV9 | CASSARTGEETQYF | TGTGCCAGCAGCGCACGGACAGGAGAAGAGACCCAGTACTTC
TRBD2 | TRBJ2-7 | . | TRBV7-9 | CASSLAGLAGGSATYEQYF | TGTGCCAGCAGCTTAGCGGGACTAGCGGGAGGCTCCGCGACCTACGAGCAGTACTTC
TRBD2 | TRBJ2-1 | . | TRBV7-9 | CASSLVRSSGKYNEQFF | TGTGCCAGCAGCTTAGTAAGATCTAGCGGGAAGTACAATGAGCAGTTCTTC
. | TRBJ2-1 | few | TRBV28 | CASSPTSTNNEQFF | TGTGCCAGCAGTCCTACTAGCACCAACAATGAGCAGTTCTTC
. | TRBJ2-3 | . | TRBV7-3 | CASSPEPGRPARTQYF | TGTGCCAGCAGCCCCGAACCGGGACGACCAGCGCGTACGCAGTATTTT
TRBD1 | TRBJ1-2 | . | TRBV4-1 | CASSQLPGQGYGYTF | TGCGCCAGCAGCCAACTCCCGGGACAGGGCTATGGCTACACCTTC
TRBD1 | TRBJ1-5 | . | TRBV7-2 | CASSLVATGGNQPQHF | TGTGCCAGCAGCTTAGTTGCGACAGGGGGGAATCAGCCCCAGCATTTT
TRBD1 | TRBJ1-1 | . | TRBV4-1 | CASSQSTARGYEAFF | TGCGCCAGCAGCCAATCCACCGCCAGGGGGTATGAAGCTTTCTTT
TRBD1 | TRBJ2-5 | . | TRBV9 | CASSVDPRGPTAQETQYF | TGTGCCAGCAGCGTAGATCCTAGGGGGCCTACTGCCCAAGAGACCCAGTACTTC
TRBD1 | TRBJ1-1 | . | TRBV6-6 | CASSYWTGSTEAFF | TGTGCCAGCAGTTACTGGACAGGGAGTACTGAAGCTTTCTTT
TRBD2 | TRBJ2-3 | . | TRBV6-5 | CASMRGRATDTQYF | TGTGCCAGCATGAGAGGGAGGGCCACAGATACGCAGTATTTT
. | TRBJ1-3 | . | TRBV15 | CAAGPGSSGNTIYF | TGTGCCGCCGGCCCCGGGTCCTCTGGAAACACCATATATTTT
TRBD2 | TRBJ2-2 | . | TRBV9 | CASSVRTSGHNTGELFF | TGTGCCAGCAGCGTCAGGACTAGCGGTCACAACACCGGGGAGCTGTTTTTT